This T cell receptor beta chain originates from a study of identical twins. TCRdb independently ran MiXCR on the 5' RACE reads; one entry per CDR3 protein. Here the sample spans about 700,000 distinct CDR3 sequences, approximately 9% being singletons. Study observations and caveats: Model-predicted out-of-frame TCR alpha sharing fell below observed values in monozygotic twins. Donors were not followed over many years; analysis was cross-sectional. Abundant beta clonotypes from cord blood had fewer insertions, unlike memory repertoires, which showed none.

Per germline, CDR1 SGHRS and CDR2 YFSETQ. V lost 4 bases, J lost 8 bases, and 10 bases lay in between. The CDR3 is 11 residues long. In this sample, this clonotype turned up a few times. The antigen is not known. The same sample was also studied in work on yellow fever vaccine responses in identical twins. Per that study: Twins reportedly had a vaccine T cell response that seemed partly convergent, partly personalized.

J is TRBJ2-7 and V is TRBV5-1, with D hard to call. The sequence was obtained from a woman younger than 35 in good health. Sequenced input: PBMCs. CDR3 bases: TGCGCCAGCAGCACGGGCACGCAGCAGTACTTC. Translation gives CASSTGTQQYF. The full variable domain, its missing parts supplied by reference TRBV5-1 and TRBJ2-7, is KAGVTQTPRYLIKTRGQQVTLSCSPISGHRSVSWYQQTPGQGLQFLFEYFSETQRNKGNFPGRFSGRQFSNSRSEMNVSTLELGDSALYLCASSTGTQQYFGPGTRLTVT.